A single sample is the source of the 13 T cell receptor beta chains below, sequenced in a study of blood T cells in healthy people across ages. Primers used in a second PCR of roughly 6 to 11 cycles were a sample-barcoded 5' primer and a J-beta primer mix. TCRdb recomputed calls from the 5' RACE reads with MiXCR, one row per CDR3 protein. The table has roughly 1.9 million distinct CDR3 sequences, 39% seen once; the top ten hold under 25%. Sequenced material: blood. The source of these receptors is a human donor in good health.

This clonotype was counted a few times. The genes are TRBV4-3 and TRBJ2-5, with TRBD2 matching 7 bases. The J call may be incorrect, as the DNA end agrees better with TRBJ2-7. This CDR3 contains 15 residues. The V gene's germline CDR1 is LGHNA and CDR2 YSLEER. CDR3 in DNA: TGCGCCAGCAGCCTACAGATGGGGGGGGGTTACGAGCAGTACTTC. This translates into CASSLQMGGGYEQYF.

This clonotype was counted a few times. The chain links TRBV7-6 to TRBJ2-1, with 7 bases that match TRBD1. Losses at the gene ends were 1 base for V and 4 bases for J; bases not matched to a gene: 4. CDR3 length: 15 amino acids. Germline V gene data show CDR1 as SGHVS and CDR2 as FNYEAQ. The CDR3 reads CASSLVEGQYNEQFF. CDR3 DNA: TGTGCCAGCAGCTTAGTTGAGGGACAGTACAATGAGCAGTTCTTC.

This clonotype was seen many times. The chain links TRBV29-1 to TRBJ2-1, with 9 bases identical to TRBD1. CDR1 and CDR2 (germline): SQVTM, ANQGSEA. CDR3 length: 14 amino acids. V lost 8 bases to trimming and J lost 10 bases; unmatched junction nucleotides: 15. CDR3 region: CSFFPGQGPGEQFF. The DNA for the CDR3 is TGCAGCTTCTTTCCGGGACAGGGACCGGGGGAGCAGTTCTTC.

This clonotype was counted once. One end of the junction varies from germline; a read error may be responsible. In DNA form, the CDR3 reads TGTGTCAGCAGTCCCACCACAGGTGTCGAGCAGTACTTC. It specifies CVSSPTTGVEQYF. This chain links TRBV12-3 or TRBV12-4 with TRBJ2-5, with TRBD1 as a possible D gene (5 bases). The J call may be mistaken, given a closer DNA end match to TRBJ2-7. The CDR3 runs to 13 residues.

This chain links TRBV18 with TRBJ1-2; D might be TRBD1 (5 bases). This CDR3 contains 16 residues. Trimming took off 3 bases at V and 3 bases at J, with 17 bases between the two ends. Germline-derived CDR1 and CDR2 are KGHSH and LQKENI. CDR3 in amino acids: CASSPSGGNADYGYTF. CDR3 nucleotide sequence: TGTGCCAGCTCACCTTCGGGGGGGAATGCGGACTATGGCTACACCTTC. Supplemented by reference TRBV18 and TRBJ1-2, the full variable domain reads NAGVMQNPRHLVRRRGQEARLRCSPMKGHSHVYWYRQLPEEGLKFMVYLQKENIIDESGMPKERFSAEFPKEGPSILRIQQVVRGDSAAYFCASSPSGGNADYGYTFGSGTRLTVV.

A remark on this clonotype: Compared with germline, one end of the junction differs, possibly owing to a read error. V gene TRBV7-8 combines with J gene TRBJ1-2; a weak D match, TRBD1 (5 bases). Germline V gene data show CDR1 as SGHVS and CDR2 as FQNEAQ. The CDR3 contains 13 residues. CDR3 nucleotides: TGTGCCAGCAGCCTCACGGGGGACTATGGCTACATCTTC. Protein: CASSLTGDYGYIF.

The V call is TRBV7-2, the J call TRBJ2-5; 7 bases are a match to TRBD2. Germline V CDR1 and CDR2: SGHTA, FQGNSA. The J segment lost 5 bases and the V segment lost 3 bases, leaving 9 bases of the junction unmatched. This CDR3 spans 15 amino acids. This CDR3 reads CASSLSSGEGETQYF. CDR3 nucleotide sequence: TGTGCCAGCAGCTTGAGCAGCGGGGAGGGCGAGACCCAGTACTTC.

This clonotype was counted a few times. This rearrangement joins TRBV11-2 to TRBJ2-1; 12 positions match TRBD2. Per germline, CDR1 SGHAT and CDR2 FQNNGV. The trim removed 1 base at V and 1 base at J, leaving 17 bases unmatched. The CDR3 extends over 22 amino acids. The CDR3 sequence is CASSLVFSGLAGFDGSYNEQFF. DNA of the CDR3: TGTGCCAGCAGCTTAGTTTTTTCCGGACTAGCGGGGTTTGACGGGTCCTACAATGAGCAGTTCTTC.

This rearrangement joins TRBV24-1 to TRBJ2-3; TRBD1 matches 9 bases. This CDR3 contains 14 residues. In germline, CDR1 is KGHDR, CDR2 SFDVKD. The junction had 6 bases not matched to a gene; V was cut back by 7 bases and J by 5 bases. CDR3: CATSPQGAGDTQYF. The CDR3 region has the DNA TGTGCCACCAGCCCACAGGGGGCGGGAGATACGCAGTATTTT.

V and J are TRBV7-2 and TRBJ2-5; possible D gene TRBD1, 6 bases. The end of the DNA fits TRBJ2-7 better, so the J call may be wrong. Germline V lookup: CDR1 SGHTA, CDR2 FQGNSA. This CDR3 contains 14 residues. In DNA form, the CDR3 reads TGTGCCAGCAGCCGTAATGACAGGTCGCGCGAGCAGTACTTC. Encoded protein: CASSRNDRSREQYF.

CDR3 in DNA: TGTGCCAGCAGCCCGACCGCGGGCTCCTACAATGAGCAGTTCTTC. Protein: CASSPTAGSYNEQFF. The V call is TRBV4-2, the J call TRBJ2-1; a weak D match, TRBD2 (5 bases). Germline values: CDR1 LGHNA, CDR2 YNFKEQ. CDR3 length: 15 residues. V was pared by 4 bases and J by 0 bases, with 10 bases between.

This clonotype was observed many times. The chain links TRBV29-1 to TRBJ2-5; TRBD1 agrees at 8 bases. CDR1 and CDR2 (germline): SQVTM, ANQGSEA. CDR3 length: 13 residues. V trimming: 6 bases; J trimming: 5 bases; junction bases outside the gene matches: 8. DNA for the CDR3: TGCAGCGTGGACAGGGTGTTCACGGAGACCCAGTACTTC. Its translation: CSVDRVFTETQYF. Filled out from reference TRBV29-1 and TRBJ2-5, the complete variable domain reads SAVISQKPSRDICQRGTSLTIQCQVDSQVTMMFWYRQQPGQSLTLIATANQGSEATYESGFVIDKFPISRPNLTFSTLTVSNMSPEDSSIYLCSVDRVFTETQYFGPGTRLLVL.

The chain couples TRBV29-1 to TRBJ1-2; TRBD1 might be the D (6 bases). The germline CDR1 and CDR2 sequences are SQVTM and ANQGSEA. The CDR3 is 13 amino acids. V lost 6 bases, J lost 3 bases, and 14 bases lay in between. CDR3 nucleotide sequence: TGCAGCGTCGCAGGGGACAAATACTATGGCTACACCTTC. Translating it yields CSVAGDKYYGYTF.